This T cell receptor beta chain derives from a study of T cell responses to AZD1222 COVID-19 vaccine. TCRdb keeps only in-frame clones here, not all; method: immunoSEQ multiplex PCR. Of about 120,000 clones listed, less than 95% were seen once; the top ten hold roughly 5.4%. This CDR3 region has 14 residues. The germline gives CDR1 SGHTS, CDR2 YDEGEE. Trimming took 0 bases from V and 2 from J, leaving 7 bases between them. In the case of this clone: Its antigen is undetermined.

Study observations and caveats: Compared with day 0, the breadth and depth of the Spike-specific TCR repertoire rose significantly after two doses of AZD1222. White British donors predominated, females outnumbered males, and clonal diversity was possibly underestimated.

The sample here was peripheral blood, taken on day 0 of AZD1222 vaccination. The chain employs TRBV5-8 and TRBJ2-3, with D unclear. This clonotype was sampled from an adult in good health. The CDR3 loop is CASSLGEATDTQYF. CDR3 nucleotides: TGTGCCAGCAGCTTGGGGGAAGCCACAGATACGCAGTATTTT.